Below, one T cell receptor (beta chain) is given with its context. Its cognate antigen is unknown. The data stem from a study of Ad26.COV2.S vaccination and SARS-CoV-2 variants. Study-wide results and caveats: Using TCR breadth and depth analyses may have led to underestimated total T cell responses. Spike-specific TCR breadth ran higher among vaccine recipients than placebo recipients. Spike-specific responses of CD8+ and CD4+ T cells were reported to display substantial breadth after vaccination. Across vaccine and placebo recipients, the breadth of non-spike TCRs was similar.

This CDR3 comprises 20 residues. Germline-derived CDR1 and CDR2 are LGHDT and YNNKEL (reference sequence). Losses at the gene ends were 4 bases for V and 2 bases for J; bases not matched to a gene: 11. Libraries were prepared by immunoSEQ multiplex PCR; TCRdb keeps only in-frame clonotypes and omits some of them. Found here are about 350,000 clones, about 90% of them singletons; the top ten hold about 3.9%. The material sequenced was peripheral blood, taken after recovery from COVID-19. The chain recombines TRBV3-1 (or the pseudogene TRBV3-2) with TRBJ2-1, with 16 nucleotides matching TRBD2. The TCR was taken from a human donor who had recovered from COVID-19. CDR3 region: CASSPKPGTSGGATYNEQFF. The CDR3 coding sequence is TGTGCCAGCAGCCCTAAACCCGGGACTAGCGGGGGGGCCACCTACAATGAGCAGTTCTTC.